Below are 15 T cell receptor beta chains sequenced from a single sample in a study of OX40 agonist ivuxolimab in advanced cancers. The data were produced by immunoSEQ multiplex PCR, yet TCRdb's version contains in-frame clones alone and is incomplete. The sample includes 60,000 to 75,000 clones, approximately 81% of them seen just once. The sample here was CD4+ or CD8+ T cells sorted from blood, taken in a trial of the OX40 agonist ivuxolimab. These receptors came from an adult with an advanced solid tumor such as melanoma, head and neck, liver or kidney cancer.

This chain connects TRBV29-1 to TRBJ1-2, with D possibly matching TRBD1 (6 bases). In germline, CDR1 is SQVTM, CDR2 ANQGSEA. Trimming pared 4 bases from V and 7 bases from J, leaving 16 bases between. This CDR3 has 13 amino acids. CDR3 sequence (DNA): TGCAGCGTTGTCGAAGGGGGTACCTTTGGCTACACCTTC. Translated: CSVVEGGTFGYTF.

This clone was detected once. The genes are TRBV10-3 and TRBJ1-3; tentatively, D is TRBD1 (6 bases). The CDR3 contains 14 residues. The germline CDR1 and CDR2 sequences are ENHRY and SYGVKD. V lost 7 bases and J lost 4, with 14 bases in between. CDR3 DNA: TGTGCCATCAAGTTAGGGGGTAACGGAAACACCATATATTTT. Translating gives CAIKLGGNGNTIYF.

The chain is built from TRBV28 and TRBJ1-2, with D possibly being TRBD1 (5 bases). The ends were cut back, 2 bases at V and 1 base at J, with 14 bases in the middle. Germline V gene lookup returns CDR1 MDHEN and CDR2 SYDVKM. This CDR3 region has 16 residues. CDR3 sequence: CASSLNWVGGNYGYTF. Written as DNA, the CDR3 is TGTGCCAGCAGTTTAAATTGGGTGGGGGGTAACTATGGCTACACCTTC.

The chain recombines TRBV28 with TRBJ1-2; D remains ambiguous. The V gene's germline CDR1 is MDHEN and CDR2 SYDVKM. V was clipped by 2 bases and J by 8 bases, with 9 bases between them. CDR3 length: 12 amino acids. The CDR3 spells CASSLRLAGYTF. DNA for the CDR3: TGTGCCAGCAGTTTAAGGTTGGCAGGCTACACCTTC.

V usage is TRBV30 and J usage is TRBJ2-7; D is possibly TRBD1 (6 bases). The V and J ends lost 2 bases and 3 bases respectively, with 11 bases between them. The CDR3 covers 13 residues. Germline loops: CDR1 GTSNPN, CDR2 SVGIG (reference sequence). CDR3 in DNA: TGTGCCTGGAGTCGACAGGTCGGCTACGAGCAGTACTTC. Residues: CAWSRQVGYEQYF. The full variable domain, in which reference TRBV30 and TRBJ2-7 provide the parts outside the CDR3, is SQTIHQWPATLVQPVGSPLSLECTVEGTSNPNLYWYRQAAGRGLQLLFYSVGIGQISSEVPQNLSASRPQDRQFILSSKKLLLSDSGFYLCAWSRQVGYEQYFGPGTRLTVT.

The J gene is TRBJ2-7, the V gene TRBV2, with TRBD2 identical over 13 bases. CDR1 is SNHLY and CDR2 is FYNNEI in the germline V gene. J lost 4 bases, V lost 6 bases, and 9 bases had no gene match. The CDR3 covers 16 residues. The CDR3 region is CASSRGLAGDFYEQYF. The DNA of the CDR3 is TGTGCCAGCAGCCGCGGACTAGCGGGGGACTTTTACGAGCAGTACTTC.

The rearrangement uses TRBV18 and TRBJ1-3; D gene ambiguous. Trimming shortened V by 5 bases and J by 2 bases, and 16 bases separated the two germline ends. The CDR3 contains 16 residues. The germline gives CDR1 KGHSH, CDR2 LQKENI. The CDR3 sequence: CASSSGSQATGNTIYF. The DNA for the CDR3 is TGTGCCAGCTCATCCGGGTCTCAAGCGACTGGAAACACCATATATTTT.

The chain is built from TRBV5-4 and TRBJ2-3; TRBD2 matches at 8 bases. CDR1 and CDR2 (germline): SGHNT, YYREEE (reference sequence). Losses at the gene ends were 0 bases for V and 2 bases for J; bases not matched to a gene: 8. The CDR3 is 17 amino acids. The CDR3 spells CASSLGLAGRSTDTQYF. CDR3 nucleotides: TGTGCCAGCAGCTTGGGCTTAGCGGGGAGATCCACAGATACGCAGTATTTT.

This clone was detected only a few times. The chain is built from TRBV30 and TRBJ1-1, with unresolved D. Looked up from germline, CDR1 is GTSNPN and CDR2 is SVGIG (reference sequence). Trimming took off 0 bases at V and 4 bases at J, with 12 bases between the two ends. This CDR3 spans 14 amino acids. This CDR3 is CAWSVAGCCTEAFF. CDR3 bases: TGTGCCTGGAGTGTAGCAGGATGTTGCACTGAAGCTTTCTTT. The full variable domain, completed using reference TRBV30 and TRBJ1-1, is SQTIHQWPATLVQPVGSPLSLECTVEGTSNPNLYWYRQAAGRGLQLLFYSVGIGQISSEVPQNLSASRPQDRQFILSSKKLLLSDSGFYLCAWSVAGCCTEAFFGQGTRLTVV.

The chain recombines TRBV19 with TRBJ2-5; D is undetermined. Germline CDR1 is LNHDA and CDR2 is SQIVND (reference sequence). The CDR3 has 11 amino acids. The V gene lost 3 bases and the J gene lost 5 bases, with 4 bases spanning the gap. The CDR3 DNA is TGTGCCAGTAGTATCAGGGAGACCCAGTACTTC. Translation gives CASSIRETQYF. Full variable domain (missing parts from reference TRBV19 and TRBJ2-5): DGGITQSPKYLFRKEGQNVTLSCEQNLNHDAMYWYRQDPGQGLRLIYYSQIVNDFQKGDIAEGYSVSREKKESFPLTVTSAQKNPTAFYLCASSIRETQYFGPGTRLLVL.

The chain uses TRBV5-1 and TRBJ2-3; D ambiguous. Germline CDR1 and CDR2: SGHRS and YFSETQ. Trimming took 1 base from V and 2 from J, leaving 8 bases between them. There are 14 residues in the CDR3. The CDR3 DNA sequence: TGCGCCAGCAGCTTGATGGCTATCACAGATACGCAGTATTTT. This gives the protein CASSLMAITDTQYF.

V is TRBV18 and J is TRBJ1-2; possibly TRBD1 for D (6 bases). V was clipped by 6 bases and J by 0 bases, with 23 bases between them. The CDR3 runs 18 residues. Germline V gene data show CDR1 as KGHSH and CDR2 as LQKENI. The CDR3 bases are TGTGCCAGCTCCCAACGCGACAGGTGGCAACAAGCTAACTATGGCTACACCTTC. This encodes CASSQRDRWQQANYGYTF. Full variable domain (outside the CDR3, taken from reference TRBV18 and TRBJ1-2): NAGVMQNPRHLVRRRGQEARLRCSPMKGHSHVYWYRQLPEEGLKFMVYLQKENIIDESGMPKERFSAEFPKEGPSILRIQQVVRGDSAAYFCASSQRDRWQQANYGYTFGSGTRLTVV.

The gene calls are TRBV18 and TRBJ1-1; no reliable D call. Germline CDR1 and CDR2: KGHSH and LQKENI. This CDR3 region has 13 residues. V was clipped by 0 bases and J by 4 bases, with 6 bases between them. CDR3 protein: CASSPPVATEAFF. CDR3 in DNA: TGTGCCAGCTCACCACCAGTGGCCACTGAAGCTTTCTTT.

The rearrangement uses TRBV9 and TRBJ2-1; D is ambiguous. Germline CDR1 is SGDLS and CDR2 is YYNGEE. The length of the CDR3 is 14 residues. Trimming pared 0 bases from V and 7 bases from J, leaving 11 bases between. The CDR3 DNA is TGTGCCAGCAGCGTAGGCGACTCTCTGAATGAGCAGTTCTTC. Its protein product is CASSVGDSLNEQFF.

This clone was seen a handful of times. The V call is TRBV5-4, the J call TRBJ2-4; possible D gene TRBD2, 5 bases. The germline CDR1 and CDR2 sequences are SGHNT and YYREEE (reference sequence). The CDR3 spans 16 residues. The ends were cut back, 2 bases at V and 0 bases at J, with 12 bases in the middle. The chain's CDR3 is CASSFTGNIAKNIQYF. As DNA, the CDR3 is TGTGCCAGCAGCTTCACGGGGAATATAGCCAAAAACATTCAGTACTTC.